Shown below are 15 T cell receptor beta chains from a single sample sequenced in a study of blood T cell repertoires in COVID-19. This table comes from immunoSEQ multiplex PCR, and its TCRdb copy is limited to in-frame clones, with some not included. In the table there are hundreds of thousands of clones, less than 90% of which are singletons. The sample comprised PBMCs or T cells enriched from blood (not recorded which). These receptors were collected from a woman aged 40 to 50 who had recovered from COVID-19.

CDR3 in DNA: TGTGCCAGCTCTCTGGGACAGGGGGCCTACAATGAGCAGTTCTTC. Translated: CASSLGQGAYNEQFF. V is TRBV18 and J is TRBJ2-1, with 11 bases lining up with TRBD1. V was pared by 6 bases and J by 2 bases, with 3 bases of the junction left unmatched. The CDR3 spans 15 residues. CDR1 is KGHSH and CDR2 is LQKENI in the germline V gene.

CDR3 in amino acids: CASSQNARDYYGYTF. The CDR3 DNA sequence: TGCGCCAGCAGCCAAAATGCCCGGGACTACTATGGCTACACCTTC. The chain carries TRBV4-3 and TRBJ1-2; perhaps TRBD1 as D (5 bases). CDR1 and CDR2 (germline): LGHNA, YSLEER. This CDR3 is 15 amino acids long. Deletions cut 2 bases from V and 3 bases from J, with 13 bases between.

The rearrangement uses TRBV24-1 and TRBJ2-1; D is unclear. The CDR3 loop spans 17 amino acids. The V gene lost 2 bases and the J gene lost 0 bases, with 13 bases spanning the gap. Germline lookup yields CDR1 KGHDR and CDR2 SFDVKD. The CDR3 here is CATSDSRRGGSYNEQFF. CDR3 coding DNA: TGTGCCACCAGTGATTCTAGGCGTGGTGGCTCCTACAATGAGCAGTTCTTC.

A single count supports this clone. The V call is TRBV5-1, the J call TRBJ2-5, with TRBD2 identical over 8 bases. Germline loops: CDR1 SGHRS, CDR2 YFSETQ. CDR3 length: 15 residues. V was clipped by 4 bases and J by 5 bases; unmatched bases: 10. The chain's CDR3 is CASSPGTRASETQYF. The CDR3 DNA reads as TGCGCCAGCAGCCCGGGGACTAGGGCCAGCGAGACCCAGTACTTC.

The CDR3 protein is CASSYSSGQNYGYTF. CDR3 DNA sequence: TGTGCCAGCAGTTACTCGAGCGGGCAGAACTATGGCTACACCTTC. The rearrangement uses TRBV6-6 and TRBJ1-2; no clear D. The CDR3 extends over 15 amino acids. Deletions cut 0 bases from V and 2 bases from J, with 10 bases between. CDR1 MNHNY and CDR2 SVGAGI come from the germline V gene (reference sequence).

The chain has TRBV5-1 and TRBJ2-7, with D possibly being TRBD2 (6 bases). Germline V lookup: CDR1 SGHRS, CDR2 YFSETQ. V dropped 2 bases and J dropped 7 bases, with 13 bases sitting between them. The CDR3 covers 13 residues. The CDR3 DNA is TGCGCCAGCAGCTTATTCGGGGCGGGGGAGCAGTACTTC. Its protein is CASSLFGAGEQYF.

The chain recombines TRBV7-2 with TRBJ2-7, with TRBD2 matching 12 bases. J lost 1 base, V lost 2 bases, and 9 bases had no gene match. This CDR3 has 18 amino acids. The V gene's germline CDR1 is SGHTA and CDR2 FQGNSA. The CDR3 protein is CASSLKATSGSWSYEQYF. The CDR3 DNA is TGTGCCAGCAGCTTAAAAGCGACTAGCGGGAGTTGGTCCTACGAGCAGTACTTC.

The chain combines TRBV12-3 or TRBV12-4 with TRBJ2-1; 9 bases are shared with TRBD1. Trimming cost V 6 bases and J 10 bases; bases outside gene matches: 7. This CDR3 region has 13 residues. CDR3 coding DNA: TGTGCCAGCAGGGGGACAGGGACTTACGAGCAGTTCTTC. As protein: CASRGTGTYEQFF.

The chain joins TRBV11-2 to TRBJ1-1; D is unresolved. V lost 7 bases and J 3 bases, leaving 18 bases between the germline ends. This CDR3 has 15 residues. Germline CDR1 SGHAT, CDR2 FQNNGV. CDR3 DNA sequence: TGTGCCAGCACCACCTCGGGCGGAGGATACACTGAAGCTTTCTTT. Encoded protein: CASTTSGGGYTEAFF.

V usage is TRBV6-5 and J usage is TRBJ2-3, with 11 nucleotides matching TRBD2. The trim removed 5 bases at V and 4 bases at J, leaving 5 bases unmatched. The germline CDR1 and CDR2 sequences are MNHEY and SVGAGI. There are 15 residues in the CDR3. CDR3 sequence: CASSKLAGEADTQYF. In nucleotides, the CDR3 is TGTGCCAGCAGTAAACTAGCGGGAGAGGCAGATACGCAGTATTTT.

The chain joins TRBV5-1 to TRBJ2-3, with D possibly TRBD2 on 5 matching bases. Germline loops: CDR1 SGHRS, CDR2 YFSETQ. This CDR3 is built from 16 residues. V was cut by 2 bases and J by 4 bases, with 17 bases left in between. Here the CDR3 reads CASSFGRGFFADTQYF. CDR3 nucleotide sequence: TGCGCCAGCAGCTTCGGACGGGGATTTTTTGCAGATACGCAGTATTTT.

The genes are TRBV7-2 and TRBJ2-4; 7 bases map to TRBD2. From germline, CDR1 is SGHTA and CDR2 FQGNSA. Trimming removed 5 bases from V and 0 bases from J; junction bases left unmatched: 10. The CDR3 has 17 amino acids. CDR3 in amino acids: CASSVGLDPEAKNIQYF. The CDR3 DNA sequence: TGTGCCAGCAGCGTAGGACTAGACCCCGAAGCCAAAAACATTCAGTACTTC.

This chain joins TRBV7-8 and TRBJ2-3; 7 bases match TRBD1. This CDR3 has 14 amino acids. Germline V gene data show CDR1 as SGHVS and CDR2 as FQNEAQ. The ends lost 5 bases at V and 5 bases at J; junction bases unmatched: 7. CDR3 sequence: CASSRDSFQDTQYF. DNA of the CDR3: TGTGCCAGCAGCCGGGACAGCTTTCAAGATACGCAGTATTTT.

The chain couples TRBV3-1 (or the pseudogene TRBV3-2) to TRBJ1-3, with D hard to call. V lost 0 bases, J lost 4 bases, and 10 bases lay in between. Germline V gene lookup returns CDR1 LGHDT and CDR2 YNNKEL (reference sequence). This CDR3 has 15 amino acids. The CDR3 loop reads CASSQDLSLGNTIYF. DNA for the CDR3: TGTGCCAGCAGCCAAGATTTGAGTTTAGGAAACACCATATATTTT.

This chain links TRBV27 with TRBJ2-7, with 14 bases matching TRBD2. There are 15 residues in the CDR3. CDR1 and CDR2 (germline): MNHEY, SMNVEV (reference sequence). V trimming: 5 bases; J trimming: 4 bases; junction bases outside the gene matches: 4. This chain's CDR3 is CASSRGTSGRYEQYF. The CDR3 DNA is TGTGCCAGCAGTCGAGGGACTAGCGGGAGATACGAGCAGTACTTC.